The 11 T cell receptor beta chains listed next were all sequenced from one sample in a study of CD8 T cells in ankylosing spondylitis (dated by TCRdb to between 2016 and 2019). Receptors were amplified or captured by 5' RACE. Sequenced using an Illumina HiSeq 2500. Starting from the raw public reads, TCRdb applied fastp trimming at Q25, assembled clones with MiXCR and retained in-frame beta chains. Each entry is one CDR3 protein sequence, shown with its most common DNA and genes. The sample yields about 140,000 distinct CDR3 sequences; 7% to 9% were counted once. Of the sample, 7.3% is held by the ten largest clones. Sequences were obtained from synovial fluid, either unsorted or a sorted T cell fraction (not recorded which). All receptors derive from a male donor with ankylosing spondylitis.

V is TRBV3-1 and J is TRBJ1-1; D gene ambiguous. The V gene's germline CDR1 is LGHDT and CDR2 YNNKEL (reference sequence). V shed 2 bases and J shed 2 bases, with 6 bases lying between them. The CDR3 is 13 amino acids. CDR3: CASSQLGNTEAFF. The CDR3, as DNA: TGTGCCAGCAGCCAATTAGGTAACACTGAAGCTTTCTTT. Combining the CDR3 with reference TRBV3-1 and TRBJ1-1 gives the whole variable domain DTAVSQTPKYLVTQMGNDKSIKCEQNLGHDTMYWYKQDSKKFLKIMFSYNNKELIINETVPNRFSPKSPDKAHLNLHINSLELGDSAVYFCASSQLGNTEAFFGQGTRLTVV.

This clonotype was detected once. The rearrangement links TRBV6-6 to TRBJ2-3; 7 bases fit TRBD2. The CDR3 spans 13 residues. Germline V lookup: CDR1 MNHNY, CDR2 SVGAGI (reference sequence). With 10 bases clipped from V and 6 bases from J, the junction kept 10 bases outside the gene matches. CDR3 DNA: TGTGCCATGAGGGCGGGAGCCGGCGATACGCAGTATTTT. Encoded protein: CAMRAGAGDTQYF.

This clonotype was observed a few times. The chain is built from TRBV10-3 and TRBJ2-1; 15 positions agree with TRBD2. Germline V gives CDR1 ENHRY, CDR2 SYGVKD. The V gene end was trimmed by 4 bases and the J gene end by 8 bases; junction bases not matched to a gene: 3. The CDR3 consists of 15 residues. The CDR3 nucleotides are TGTGCCATCAGTGGGACTAGCGGGGGGGTCGATGAGCAGTTCTTC. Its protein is CAISGTSGGVDEQFF.

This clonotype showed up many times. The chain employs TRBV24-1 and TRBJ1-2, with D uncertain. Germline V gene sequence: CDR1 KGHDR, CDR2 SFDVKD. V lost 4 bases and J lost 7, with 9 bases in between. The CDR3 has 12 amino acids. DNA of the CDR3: TGTGCCACCAGTGACCGATCTCTTGGCTACACCTTC. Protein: CATSDRSLGYTF.

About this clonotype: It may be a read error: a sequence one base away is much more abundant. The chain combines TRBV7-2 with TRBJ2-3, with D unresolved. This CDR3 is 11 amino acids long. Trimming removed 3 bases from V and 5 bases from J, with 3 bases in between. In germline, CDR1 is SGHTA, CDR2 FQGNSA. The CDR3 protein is CASSFKDTQYF. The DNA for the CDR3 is TGTGCCAGCAGCTTTAAAGATACGCAGTATTTT.

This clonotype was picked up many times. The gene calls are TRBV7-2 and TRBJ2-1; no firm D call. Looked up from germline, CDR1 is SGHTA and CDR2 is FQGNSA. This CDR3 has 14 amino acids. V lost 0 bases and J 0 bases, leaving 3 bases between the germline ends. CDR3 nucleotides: TGTGCCAGCAGCTTAGCTATCTCCTACAATGAGCAGTTCTTC. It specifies CASSLAISYNEQFF.

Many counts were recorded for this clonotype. Here the CDR3 reads CASSLGTGSTNEKLFF. In DNA, the CDR3 is TGTGCCAGCAGCTTAGGGACAGGGTCAACTAATGAAAAACTGTTTTTT. The chain recombines TRBV7-2 with TRBJ1-4, with 8 bases that match TRBD1. CDR1 SGHTA and CDR2 FQGNSA come from the germline V gene. J lost 0 bases, V lost 1 base, and 1 base had no gene match. The CDR3 is 16 residues long.

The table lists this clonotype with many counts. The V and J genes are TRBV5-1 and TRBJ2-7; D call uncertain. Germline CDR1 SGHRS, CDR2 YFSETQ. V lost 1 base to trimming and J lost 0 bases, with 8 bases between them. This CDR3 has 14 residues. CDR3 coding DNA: TGCGCCAGCAGCTTGCCGTCCAGCTCCTACGAGCAGTACTTC. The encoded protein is CASSLPSSSYEQYF. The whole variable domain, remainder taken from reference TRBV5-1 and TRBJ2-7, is KAGVTQTPRYLIKTRGQQVTLSCSPISGHRSVSWYQQTPGQGLQFLFEYFSETQRNKGNFPGRFSGRQFSNSRSEMNVSTLELGDSALYLCASSLPSSSYEQYFGPGTRLTVT.

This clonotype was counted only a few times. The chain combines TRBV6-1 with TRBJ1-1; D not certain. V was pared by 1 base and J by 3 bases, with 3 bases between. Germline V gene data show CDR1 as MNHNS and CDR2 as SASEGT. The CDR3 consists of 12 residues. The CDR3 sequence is CASSEEYTEAFF. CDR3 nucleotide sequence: TGTGCCAGCAGTGAAGAGTACACTGAAGCTTTCTTT.

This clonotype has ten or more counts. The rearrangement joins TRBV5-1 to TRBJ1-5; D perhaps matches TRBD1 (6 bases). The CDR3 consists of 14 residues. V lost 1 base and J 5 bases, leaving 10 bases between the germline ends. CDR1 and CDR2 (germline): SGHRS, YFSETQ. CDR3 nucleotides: TGCGCCAGCAGCTTGACAGGGCAACATCAGCCCCAGCATTTT. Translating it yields CASSLTGQHQPQHF.

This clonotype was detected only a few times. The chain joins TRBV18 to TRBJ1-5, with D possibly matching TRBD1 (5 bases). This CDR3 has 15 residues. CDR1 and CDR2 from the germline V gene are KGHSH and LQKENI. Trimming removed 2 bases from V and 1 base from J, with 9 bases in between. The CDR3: CASSPGGPSNQPQHF. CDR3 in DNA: TGTGCCAGCTCACCAGGGGGTCCCAGCAATCAGCCCCAGCATTTT.